This T cell receptor (beta chain) comes out of a study of CD8+ T cells in alopecia areata. Whole-study results and caveats: Lesional scalp exceeded normal scalp in clonality, especially in alopecia totalis/universalis.

Remarks on this clone: The antigen is undetermined.

Treatment meaning: oral pan-JAK inhibitor, 5-10 mg twice daily. CDR1 is SGHRS, CDR2 YFSETQ, per germline. Trimming took 0 bases from V and 4 from J, leaving 8 bases between them. The CDR3 loop spans 13 amino acids. Sequencing relied on a cDNA template that was reverse transcribed from extracted RNA. Clones were read by immunoSEQ multiplex PCR, and TCRdb kept only the in-frame ones, dropping some. Seen here are roughly 170,000 clones, around 50% observed once, and the top ten hold about 12%. The gene calls are TRBV5-1 and TRBJ2-7; D gene uncertain. This specimen consisted of CD8+ T cells sorted from blood, obtained at week 24, from a patient treated with tofacitinib. The receptor was isolated from a human donor with alopecia areata. The chain's CDR3 is CASSLGPDYEQYF. The CDR3 DNA is TGCGCCAGCAGCTTGGGACCAGATTACGAGCAGTACTTC. The full variable domain, rest sourced from reference TRBV5-1 and TRBJ2-7, is KAGVTQTPRYLIKTRGQQVTLSCSPISGHRSVSWYQQTPGQGLQFLFEYFSETQRNKGNFPGRFSGRQFSNSRSEMNVSTLELGDSALYLCASSLGPDYEQYFGPGTRLTVT.